These 13 T cell receptor beta chains originate from one sample sequenced in a study of CXCR3-negative and CXCR3-positive naive CD8 T cells. The method, 5' RACE with UMI labels, was used to prepare the TRB cDNA libraries. TCRdb reprocessed the 5' RACE reads, with one entry per CDR3 protein and no DNA. This sample's table has roughly 7,200 distinct CDR3 sequences. The sequencing sample was made of naive CXCR3- CD8+ T cells from blood. Sample subset: CD45RO-CCR7+CD27+CD95- naive CD8+ T cells lacking CXCR3 (TNR3-). The receptors derive from a human donor in good health. Some clones in this sample may be carry-over from other donors' samples.

Considering frequency, this clonotype is medium-sized. The chain couples TRBV19 to TRBJ1-1. The germline V gene has CDR1 LNHDA and CDR2 SQIVND (reference sequence). The CDR3 loop spans 14 amino acids. The CDR3 loop is CASSPSEVNTEAFF.

The chain has TRBV29-1 and TRBJ1-1. Germline V gives CDR1 SQVTM, CDR2 ANQGSEA. This CDR3 region has 11 residues. CDR3 in amino acids: CSVVKNTEAFF.

This chain links TRBV2 with TRBJ2-1; the D call of TRBD2 rests on TCRdb alone, since no DNA is present to check it. The V gene's germline CDR1 is SNHLY and CDR2 FYNNEI. The CDR3 length is 13 residues. The CDR3 spells CASFLVGPNEQFF.

The rearrangement uses TRBV29-1 and TRBJ2-3; there is no DNA to check the TCRdb D call of TRBD2. This CDR3 region has 18 residues. Germline V lookup: CDR1 SQVTM, CDR2 ANQGSEA. CDR3 region: CSVLGGLAGLASTDTQYF.

The rearrangement links TRBV19 to TRBJ2-7; TCRdb's assignment of TRBD1 cannot be checked, as there is no DNA. Germline-derived CDR1 and CDR2 are LNHDA and SQIVND (reference sequence). This CDR3 contains 14 residues. CDR3 sequence: CATRPGRQSYEQYF.

According to its frequency, this clonotype is medium-sized. The chain employs TRBV29-1 and TRBJ1-2; there is no DNA to check the TCRdb D call of TRBD1. CDR1 is SQVTM, CDR2 ANQGSEA, per germline. The CDR3 extends over 15 amino acids. CDR3 region: CSVLVDRGGLYGYTF.

According to its frequency, this clonotype is medium-sized (0.01 to 0.1%). This chain connects TRBV5-1 to TRBJ2-5; TCRdb gives TRBD1 as the D gene, but with no DNA this cannot be confirmed. The germline CDR1 and CDR2 sequences are SGHRS and YFSETQ. CDR3 size: 16 residues. The CDR3 loop is CASSRASVGIEETQYF.

The J gene is TRBJ2-3, the V gene TRBV11-3; checking the TCRdb D call of TRBD1 is not possible without DNA. The germline gives CDR1 SGHNT, CDR2 YENEEA. This CDR3 spans 16 amino acids. The CDR3 spells CASSPHPGQSTDTQYF.

The chain has TRBV5-1 and TRBJ2-7; as DNA is missing, the TRBD1 call by TCRdb cannot be tested. CDR1 and CDR2 (germline): SGHRS, YFSETQ. CDR3 size: 15 residues. The CDR3 is CASSLVGQGLAEQYF.

This rearrangement joins TRBV29-1 to TRBJ2-7; TCRdb indicates TRBD1, and absent DNA this call remains unverified. CDR3 size: 12 residues. Germline V gene data show CDR1 as SQVTM and CDR2 as ANQGSEA. CDR3 protein: CSVPTGKHEQYF.

Frequency places this clonotype as medium-sized. The V and J genes are TRBV21-1 and TRBJ2-7; TCRdb picks TRBD2, but there is no DNA to check that call. TRBV21-1 is a pseudogene segment. This CDR3 is built from 13 residues. This CDR3 reads CAPEGTNSYEQYF.

The chain carries TRBV6-5 and TRBJ1-1; TCRdb gives TRBD1 as the D gene, but with no DNA this cannot be confirmed. CDR3 length: 15 amino acids. Germline V gives CDR1 MNHEY, CDR2 SVGAGI. CDR3 in amino acids: CASSDHTGQNTEAFF.

This sequence joins TRBV19 and TRBJ2-3; lacking DNA, the TRBD1 call made by TCRdb goes unchecked. The CDR3 sequence is 16 residues long. Germline CDR1 reads LNHDA; CDR2 reads SQIVND (reference sequence). The CDR3: CASTPRTGGHADTQYF.